A selection of T cell receptor beta chains follows, all from one sample in a study of preoperative IRX-2 immunotherapy in early breast cancer. Data came from immunoSEQ multiplex PCR; TCRdb stores just in-frame clones and leaves some out. Among under 35,000 clones listed, 65% to 85% were seen once. The specimen was collected from a patient treated with IRX-2 immunotherapy. Source of these receptors: a human donor with breast cancer. Both conserved end residues are part of each CDR3. The D gene is left open where the match is weak. Size tells how often a clone was seen (once, few, many) or the class of an expanded clone, and some rows leave it out.

>TRBV19|17|TRBD2|-|TRBJ2-3
TGTGCCAGTAGTATGAGACTAGCGGGAGGGTACACAGATACGCAGTATTTT
CASSMRLAGGYTDTQYF
>TRBV7-1|15|-|-|TRBJ2-4
TGTGCCAGCAGGCCGAACCTAGGTGGCAAAAACATTCAGTACTTC
CASRPNLGGKNIQYF
>TRBV19|14|-|once|TRBJ2-7
TGTGCCAGTAGTATCCAGGCCTCGGGCTACGAGCAGTACTTC
CASSIQASGYEQYF
>TRBV18|13|-|-|TRBJ2-1
TGTGCCAGCTCACCAAACTTACAGAATGAGCAGTTCTTC
CASSPNLQNEQFF
>TRBV6-8|14|-|-|TRBJ2-1
TGTGCCAGCAGTTTACAGGTCAGCAGGGATGAGCAGTTCTTC
CASSLQVSRDEQFF
>TRBV5-1|17|-|-|TRBJ2-1
TGCGCCAGCAGCTTGAGGCCAGTCGGGAGTGCGCACAATGAGCAGTTCTTC
CASSLRPVGSAHNEQFF
>TRBV5-1|17|TRBD1|-|TRBJ2-3
TGCGCCAGCAGCTTGGGTCGTGGGACAGGGAGTACAGATACGCAGTATTTT
CASSLGRGTGSTDTQYF
>TRBV28|12|-|-|TRBJ2-2
TGTGCCAGCAGTTTAAGGGCCGGGGAGCTGTTTTTT
CASSLRAGELFF
>TRBV18|17|TRBD2|-|TRBJ2-7
TGTGCCAGCTCATCTCGGGGAGCGGGAGGGAAACTTTACGAGCAGTACTTC
CASSSRGAGGKLYEQYF
>TRBV6-8|13|-|-|TRBJ2-3
TGTGCCAGCAGCCCCGGAAGCACAGATACGCAGTATTTT
CASSPGSTDTQYF
>TRBV7-1|17|TRBD2|-|TRBJ2-5
TGTGCCAGCAGCTTAGTCGGCGGGAGACCCTTCCAAGAGACCCAGTACTTC
CASSLVGGRPFQETQYF
>TRBV11-3|14|-|-|TRBJ1-1
TGTGCCAGCAGCCCAACAAACTCCGGGACAGAAGCTTTCTTT
CASSPTNSGTEAFF
>TRBV28|14|-|-|TRBJ2-6
TGTGCCAGCAGTTACGGAGTCGGGGCCAACGTCCTGACTTTC
CASSYGVGANVLTF
>TRBV6-8|12|-|-|TRBJ2-7
TGTGCCATCAGTGCAACAGGGTACGAGCAGTACTTC
CAISATGYEQYF
>TRBV5-1|15|-|once|TRBJ2-3
TGCGCCAGCAGCATACGACAGGGGAGGGCAGATACGCAGTATTTT
CASSIRQGRADTQYF
>TRBV19|13|-|-|TRBJ1-4
TGTGCCAGTAGTAACAGGGCCTATGAAAAACTGTTTTTT
CASSNRAYEKLFF
>TRBV11-3|16|-|-|TRBJ1-6
TGTGCCAGCAGCTTGGGGCACATGGGGGGGGATTCACCCCTCCACTTT
CASSLGHMGGDSPLHF
>TRBV14|14|-|-|TRBJ1-1
TGTGCCAGCAGCCAAGGTCTTGGCCGGGGACGGGCTTTCTTT
CASSQGLGRGRAFF
>TRBV5-1|19|TRBD2|-|TRBJ2-1
TGCGCCAGCAGCTCCGCGGGACTAGCGGGACTAACCACCTACAATGAGCAGTTCTTC
CASSSAGLAGLTTYNEQFF
>TRBV6-8|15|-|once|TRBJ1-6
TGTGCCAGCAGCCAGACTTCCACGGGGCATTCACCCCTCCACTTT
CASSQTSTGHSPLHF
>TRBV18|14|TRBD1|-|TRBJ1-4
TGTGCCAGCTCACGGGACAGGGGGCATGAAAAACTGTTTTTT
CASSRDRGHEKLFF
>TRBV19|13|-|-|TRBJ1-5
TGTGCCAGTAGTATCGGCAGCGTGCAGCCCCAGCATTTT
CASSIGSVQPQHF
>TRBV14|13|-|-|TRBJ1-1
TGTGCCAGCAGCCAGTCACGCCAGACTGAAGCTTTCTTT
CASSQSRQTEAFF
>TRBV11-3|15|-|-|TRBJ1-4
TGTGCCAGCAGCTTGGTGGAGGGAGGGGATGAAAAACTGTTTTTT
CASSLVEGGDEKLFF
>TRBV5-1|14|TRBD1|once|TRBJ1-4
TGCGCCAGCAGCTTACAGGGGGGACGTGAAAAACTGTTTTTT
CASSLQGGREKLFF
>TRBV11-3|17|-|once|TRBJ1-6
TGTGCCAGCAGCTTACAGGGTCCTGGTTCCTATAATTCACCCCTCCACTTT
CASSLQGPGSYNSPLHF
>TRBV6-8|12|-|-|TRBJ1-1
TGTGCCAGCAGTTCCCGGACAGCAGAAGCTTTCTTT
CASSSRTAEAFF
>TRBV5-1|14|TRBD2|-|TRBJ2-5
TGCGCCAGCAGCTTGGGACTAGCCTATGAGACCCAGTACTTC
CASSLGLAYETQYF
>TRBV30|13|TRBD1|-|TRBJ1-4
TGTGCCTGGGGGGACAGGGGCAGGGAAAAACTGTTTTTT
CAWGDRGREKLFF
>TRBV6-8|14|-|-|TRBJ1-4
TGTGCCAGCAGGTCCGGTGGGGCCGGAGAAAAACTGTTTTTT
CASRSGGAGEKLFF
>TRBV30|12|-|-|TRBJ2-7
TGTGCCTGGATTGACAGCTCCTACGAGCAGTACTTC
CAWIDSSYEQYF
>TRBV18|13|-|-|TRBJ1-1
TGTGCCAGCTCATGGGACAAGAACACTGAAGCTTTCTTT
CASSWDKNTEAFF
>TRBV6-1|17|TRBD2|-|TRBJ2-3
TGTGCCAGCAGTGAAGGGCGGGGGGCAGCTAGCACAGATACGCAGTATTTT
CASSEGRGAASTDTQYF
>TRBV5-1|15|-|-|TRBJ2-5
TGCGCCAGCAGCCCGAGGCCCAGGGATCCAGAGACCCAGTACTTC
CASSPRPRDPETQYF
>TRBV6-8|20|TRBD2|-|TRBJ2-3
TGTGCCAGCAGTTACTCACCGTGGCTAGCGGGGGGAGGAAAGGCAGATACGCAGTATTTT
CASSYSPWLAGGGKADTQYF
>TRBV11-3|14|-|-|TRBJ2-3
TGTGCCAGCACTTCGGGGGGCTACACAGATACGCAGTATTTT
CASTSGGYTDTQYF
>TRBV11-3|19|TRBD1|-|TRBJ1-1
TGTGCCAGCAGCTTTTGGGGAGTCCGACAGGGAACAATGAACACTGAAGCTTTCTTT
CASSFWGVRQGTMNTEAFF
>TRBV28|14|-|-|TRBJ1-1
TGTGCCAGCAGTTCAGGGAGCGGATTCACTGAAGCTTTCTTT
CASSSGSGFTEAFF
>TRBV6-8|13|TRBD2|-|TRBJ2-3
TGTGCCAGCAGTGGAGCGGGGCGTTATACGCAGTATTTT
CASSGAGRYTQYF
>TRBV6-4|18|TRBD2|-|TRBJ2-6
TGTGCCAGCAGTTACTCCTCGCGGGGGATGTCTGGGGCCAACGTCCTGACTTTC
CASSYSSRGMSGANVLTF
>TRBV5-1|14|TRBD1|-|TRBJ1-5
TGCGCCAGCAGCTTGGGACAGGGAGACGTGCCCCAGCATTTT
CASSLGQGDVPQHF
>TRBV7-1|15|-|-|TRBJ1-5
TGTGCCAGCAGCTTAAAATGGGGGGCTGGACAGCCCCAGCATTTT
CASSLKWGAGQPQHF
>TRBV28|13|TRBD1|-|TRBJ1-2
TGTGCCAGCCGAGGGGACAGGCGGTATGGCTACACCTTC
CASRGDRRYGYTF
>TRBV7-7|14|-|few|TRBJ2-7
TGTGCCAGCAGCCCGGTGGGGGGTTTCGACGAGCAGTACTTC
CASSPVGGFDEQYF
>TRBV6-8|13|-|-|TRBJ1-1
TGTGCCAGCAGAGTCGGAGATCACACTGAAGCTTTCTTT
CASRVGDHTEAFF
>TRBV15|17|TRBD2|once|TRBJ2-1
TGTGCCACCAGCACTATCTTAGCGGGGAGAGGTATGCATGAGCAGTTCTTC
CATSTILAGRGMHEQFF
>TRBV6-8|13|TRBD1|few|TRBJ2-2
TGTGCCAGCAAAGGGACAGGGGACGGGGAGCTGTTTTTT
CASKGTGDGELFF
>TRBV7-4|13|TRBD1|-|TRBJ1-4
TGTGCCAGCAGTATTCGGGGAGACAGGGGACTGTTTTTT
CASSIRGDRGLFF
>TRBV7-1|13|-|-|TRBJ2-4
TGTGCCAGATCGGGGAGTGCAGGAAACATTCAGTACTTC
CARSGSAGNIQYF
>TRBV28|14|-|-|TRBJ1-1
TGTGCCAGCAGCTCGATGTTGTCGAACACTGAAGCTTTCTTT
CASSSMLSNTEAFF
>TRBV28|17|TRBD1|-|TRBJ1-1
TGTGCCAGCAGTCCGACCCCGACAGGGCCAAAAAACACTGAAGCTTTCTTT
CASSPTPTGPKNTEAFF